The rows below give T cell receptor beta chains drawn from one sample of a study of blood T cell repertoires in COVID-19. Clones were sequenced by immunoSEQ multiplex PCR, and TCRdb holds only the in-frame ones, with some missing. The sample yields about 340,000 clones, 87% seen once. Sequenced input: peripheral blood. The source is a woman aged 45-65 years with COVID-19, enrolled during active disease. The CDR3 runs from the conserved cysteine through the conserved F or W. D genes are given only for firm matches. Where a row states a size, it is once, few, many or the class of an expanded clone; other rows omit it.

>TRBJ2-5|TRBV5-1|TRBD2|-
TGCGCCAGCAGCTTCTTGGCTAGCGGGAGGTTGGAAGAGACCCAGTACTTC
CASSFLASGRLEETQYF
>TRBJ1-2|TRBV6-5|TRBD1|-
TGTGCCAGCAGCCGCCGGGACAGCTATGGCTACACCTTC
CASSRRDSYGYTF
>TRBJ1-5|TRBV3-1/TRBV3-2|TRBD1|few
TGTGCCAGCAGCCACCACGGACAGGTCAATCAGCCCCAGCATTTT
CASSHHGQVNQPQHF
>TRBJ2-3|TRBV5-1|-|-
TGCGCCAGCAGCCTGGCGGCGGGGACAGATACGCAGTATTTT
CASSLAAGTDTQYF
>TRBJ1-6|TRBV9|-|-
TGTGCCAGCAGCGTATCGGCGGGGTCACCCCTCCACTTT
CASSVSAGSPLHF
>TRBJ1-1|TRBV6-5|-|-
TGTGCCAGCACTCAGGCAGGGTCGACGAACACTGAAGCTTTCTTT
CASTQAGSTNTEAFF
>TRBJ2-5|TRBV2|TRBD1|-
TGTGCCAGCAGCTTGGACAGGGGAAGTGAGACCCAGTACTTC
CASSLDRGSETQYF
>TRBJ2-1|TRBV15|-|-
TGTGCCACCAGCAGAGATCTGTTGGAGCTCGAAAGGGGTGAGCAGTTCTTC
CATSRDLLELERGEQFF
>TRBJ2-1|TRBV6-2/TRBV6-3|TRBD2|-
TGTGCCAGCAGTTACGCGGGACTAGTTTTTAGCCCGCACAATGAGCAGTTCTTC
CASSYAGLVFSPHNEQFF
>TRBJ2-7|TRBV9|-|few
TGTGCCAGCAGCGTGGATCCGTCAGGGGCCACCTCCTACGAGCAGTACTTC
CASSVDPSGATSYEQYF
>TRBJ2-3|TRBV11-3|TRBD2|-
TGTGCCAGCAGCCCCGGCCTAGCGGAAAGCACAGATACGCAGTATTTT
CASSPGLAESTDTQYF
>TRBJ1-5|TRBV10-3|-|few
TGTGCCATCAGCTTCGCGGATAGCAATCAGCCCCAGCATTTT
CAISFADSNQPQHF
>TRBJ2-2|TRBV21-1|-|once
TGTGCCAGCAACCTTACACGCACCGGGGAGCTGTTTTTT
CASNLTRTGELFF
>TRBJ2-7|TRBV6-2/TRBV6-3|TRBD2|-
TGTGCCAGCAGTTATGCCCGGACTAGCGGGAACGAGCAGTACTTC
CASSYARTSGNEQYF
>TRBJ1-5|TRBV15|-|once
TGTGCCACCAGCAGGCATACCGGGACACGGAATCAGCCCCAGCATTTT
CATSRHTGTRNQPQHF
>TRBJ1-6|TRBV30|-|-
TGTGCCTGGAGTGTAGGGGGGGATTCACCCCTCCACTTT
CAWSVGGDSPLHF
>TRBJ1-3|TRBV18|-|few
TGTGCCAGCTCACCATCCGCAGGCTCTGGAAACACCATATATTTT
CASSPSAGSGNTIYF
>TRBJ1-1|TRBV5-1|-|-
TGCGCCAGCAGCTCGCCGTTCTCGGGAACTGAAGCTTTCTTT
CASSSPFSGTEAFF
>TRBJ1-5|TRBV7-2|TRBD1|-
TGTGCCAGCAGCTTGAGTACAGGGGGTGATCAGCCCCAGCATTTT
CASSLSTGGDQPQHF
>TRBJ2-1|TRBV5-1|TRBD2|-
TGCGCCAGCAGCTTGGTGGTTAGCGGGACCAAGAACAATGAGCAGTTCTTC
CASSLVVSGTKNNEQFF
>TRBJ2-5|TRBV6-2/TRBV6-3|-|-
TGTGCCAGCAGTTACAGGGGGCAAGAGACCCAGTACTTC
CASSYRGQETQYF
>TRBJ1-6|TRBV5-1|TRBD1|-
TGCGCCAGCAGCTTCTTCCCGACAGGGGCGGGTATCGAGAATTCACCCCTCCACTTT
CASSFFPTGAGIENSPLHF
>TRBJ1-2|TRBV5-1|TRBD1|-
TGCGCCAGCAGCTTGCCGTACTCGGGACAGCTATATGGCTACACCTTC
CASSLPYSGQLYGYTF
>TRBJ2-6|TRBV4-1|TRBD2|-
TGCGCCAGCAGCCAAGGACTAGCGGGAGTCTCTGGGGCCAACGTCCTGACTTTC
CASSQGLAGVSGANVLTF
>TRBJ2-7|TRBV28|-|-
TGTGCCAGCACAGTGTCAACAGGAAGCTCCTACGAGCAGTACTTC
CASTVSTGSSYEQYF
>TRBJ1-4|TRBV19|TRBD1|-
TGTGCCAGTAGTCCCCGGGACAGGGATGAAAAACTGTTTTTT
CASSPRDRDEKLFF